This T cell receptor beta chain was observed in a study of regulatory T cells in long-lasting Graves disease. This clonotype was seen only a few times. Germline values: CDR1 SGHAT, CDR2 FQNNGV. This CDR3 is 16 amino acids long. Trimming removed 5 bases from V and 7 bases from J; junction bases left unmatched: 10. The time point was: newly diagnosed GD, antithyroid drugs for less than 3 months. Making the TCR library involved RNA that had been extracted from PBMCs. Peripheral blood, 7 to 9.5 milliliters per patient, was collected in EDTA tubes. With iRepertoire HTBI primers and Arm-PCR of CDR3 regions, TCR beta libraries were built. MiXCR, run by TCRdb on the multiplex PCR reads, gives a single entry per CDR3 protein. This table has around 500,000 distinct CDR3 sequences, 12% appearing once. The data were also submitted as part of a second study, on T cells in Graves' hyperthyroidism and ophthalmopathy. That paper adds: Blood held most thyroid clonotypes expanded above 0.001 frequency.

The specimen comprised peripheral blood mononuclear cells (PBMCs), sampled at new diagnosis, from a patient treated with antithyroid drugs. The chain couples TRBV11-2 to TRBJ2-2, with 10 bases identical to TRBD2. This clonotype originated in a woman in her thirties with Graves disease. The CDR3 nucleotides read TGTGCCAGCAGCCGAAGAACTAGCGGGACCGGCGGGGAGCTGTTTTTT. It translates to CASSRRTSGTGGELFF. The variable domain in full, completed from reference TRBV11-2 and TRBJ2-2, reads EAGVAQSPRYKIIEKRQSVAFWCNPISGHATLYWYQQILGQGPKLLIQFQNNGVVDDSQLPKDRFSAERLKGVDSTLKIQPAKLEDSAVYLCASSRRTSGTGGELFFGEGSRLTVL.